This passage covers 8 T cell receptor beta chains from one sample sequenced in a study of blood T cell repertoires in COVID-19. Method: immunoSEQ multiplex PCR; TCRdb's copy keeps in-frame clones and lacks some. Of under 200,000 clones in the sample, about 85% were seen once. Sequenced material: peripheral blood. The receptors derive from a woman aged 45 to 65 with COVID-19, enrolled during active disease.

This chain links TRBV5-4 with TRBJ2-2; D is ambiguous. The CDR3 consists of 15 residues. Germline-derived CDR1 and CDR2 are SGHNT and YYREEE (reference sequence). V was shortened by 1 base and J by 6 bases, with 13 bases between the two germline ends. The DNA for the CDR3 is TGTGCCAGCAGCTTGACGGGTATGGTAGCCGGGGAGCTGTTTTTT. This translates into CASSLTGMVAGELFF. The complete variable domain, with remaining parts taken from reference TRBV5-4 and TRBJ2-2, reads ETGVTQSPTHLIKTRGQQVTLRCSSQSGHNTVSWYQQALGQGPQFIFQYYREEENGRGNFPPRFSGLQFPNYSSELNVNALELDDSALYLCASSLTGMVAGELFFGEGSRLTVL.

The chain joins TRBV5-6 to TRBJ2-5; D may be TRBD1 (6 bases). Germline V gives CDR1 SGHDT, CDR2 YYEEEE. V lost 3 bases to trimming and J lost 3 bases, with 9 bases between them. This CDR3 is 13 amino acids long. The CDR3 DNA reads TGTGCCAGCAGCTCGAACAGGGAAGAGACCCAGTACTTC. This translates into CASSSNREETQYF. The complete variable domain, with remaining parts taken from reference TRBV5-6 and TRBJ2-5, reads DAGVTQSPTHLIKTRGQQVTLRCSPKSGHDTVSWYQQALGQGPQFIFQYYEEEERQRGNFPDRFSGHQFPNYSSELNVNALLLGDSALYLCASSSNREETQYFGPGTRLLVL.

V usage is TRBV5-6 and J usage is TRBJ1-4; D possibly corresponds to TRBD1 (5 bases). The V and J ends lost 6 bases and 8 bases respectively, with 23 bases between them. The CDR3 contains 16 residues. CDR1 and CDR2 (germline): SGHDT, YYEEEE. CDR3 sequence (DNA): TGTGCCAGCAACAGGAGATGGTCGGCAGGTGGCGAAAAACTGTTTTTT. Protein product: CASNRRWSAGGEKLFF.

The rearrangement uses TRBV3-1 (or the pseudogene TRBV3-2) and TRBJ2-5; TRBD2 matches 9 bases. V gave up 0 bases and J gave up 0 bases; unmatched junction bases: 5. This CDR3 has 17 amino acids. CDR1 is LGHDT, CDR2 YNNKEL, per germline (reference sequence). Here the CDR3 DNA reads TGTGCCAGCAGCCAAGACAGCAGCGGGGGGTACCAAGAGACCCAGTACTTC. This codes for CASSQDSSGGYQETQYF.

This clone was recorded only once. The chain links TRBV7-2 to TRBJ1-3, with 7 positions matching TRBD1. The CDR3 has 15 residues. The germline V gene has CDR1 SGHTA and CDR2 FQGNSA. The ends lost 5 bases at V and 4 bases at J; junction bases unmatched: 8. The CDR3, as DNA: TGTGCCAGCAGCCGGGACAGCAATAAGGGAAACACCATATATTTT. Its protein product is CASSRDSNKGNTIYF.

The chain combines TRBV28 with TRBJ1-5, with 11 nucleotides matching TRBD1. The CDR3 length is 16 residues. Germline trimming cut 2 bases from V and 3 bases from J; bases unmatched to any gene: 3. Germline CDR1 MDHEN, CDR2 SYDVKM. The CDR3 DNA follows: TGTGCCAGCAGTTTACCGGGACAGGGGGTCAATCAGCCCCAGCATTTT. Its protein is CASSLPGQGVNQPQHF. The whole variable domain, remainder taken from reference TRBV28 and TRBJ1-5, is DVKVTQSSRYLVKRTGEKVFLECVQDMDHENMFWYRQDPGLGLRLIYFSYDVKMKEKGDIPEGYSVSREKKERFSLILESASTNQTSMYLCASSLPGQGVNQPQHFGDGTRLSIL.

This clone has only one observation. The chain has TRBV11-3 and TRBJ2-3; D is unclear. Between the trimmed V and J ends, which lost 1 base and 2 bases, there was a span of 7 bases. CDR1 is SGHNT and CDR2 is YENEEA in the germline V gene. The CDR3 extends over 14 amino acids. CDR3 sequence reads: CASSLGQNTDTQYF. CDR3 sequence (DNA): TGTGCCAGCAGCTTAGGGCAGAACACAGATACGCAGTATTTT.

The chain uses TRBV7-9 and TRBJ2-6; D unclear. Deletions cut 4 bases from V and 2 bases from J, with 12 bases between. This CDR3 has 16 residues. CDR1 SEHNR and CDR2 FQNEAQ come from the germline V gene (reference sequence). In DNA form, the CDR3 reads TGTGCCAGCAGCTCTCAATCGGGTACTGGGGCCAACGTCCTGACTTTC. Amino acids: CASSSQSGTGANVLTF.